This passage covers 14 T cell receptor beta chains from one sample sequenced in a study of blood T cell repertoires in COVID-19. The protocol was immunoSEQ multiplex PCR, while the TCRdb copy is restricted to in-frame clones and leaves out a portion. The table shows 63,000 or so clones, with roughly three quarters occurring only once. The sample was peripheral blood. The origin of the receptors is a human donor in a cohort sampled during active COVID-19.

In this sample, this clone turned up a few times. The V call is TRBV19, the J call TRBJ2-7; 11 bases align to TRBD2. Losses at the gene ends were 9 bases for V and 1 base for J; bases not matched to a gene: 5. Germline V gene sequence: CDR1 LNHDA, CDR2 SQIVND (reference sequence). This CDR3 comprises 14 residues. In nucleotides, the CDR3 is TGTGCCAGCACTAGCGGGAGAGGGTCCTACGAGCAGTACTTC. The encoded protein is CASTSGRGSYEQYF.

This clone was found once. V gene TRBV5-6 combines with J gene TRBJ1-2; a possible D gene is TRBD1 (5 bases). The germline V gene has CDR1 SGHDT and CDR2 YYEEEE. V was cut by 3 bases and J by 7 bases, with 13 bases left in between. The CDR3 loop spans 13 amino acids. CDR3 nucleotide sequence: TGTGCCAGCAGCTGGGGAGGGGATGGTGGCTACACCTTC. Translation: CASSWGGDGGYTF.

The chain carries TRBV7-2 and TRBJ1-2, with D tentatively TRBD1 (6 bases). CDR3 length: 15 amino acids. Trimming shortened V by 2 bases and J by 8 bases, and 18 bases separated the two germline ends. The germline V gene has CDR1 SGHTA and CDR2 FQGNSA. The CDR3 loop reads CASSLRLQGAEGYTF. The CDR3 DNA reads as TGTGCCAGCAGCTTAAGGTTACAGGGCGCCGAGGGCTACACCTTC.

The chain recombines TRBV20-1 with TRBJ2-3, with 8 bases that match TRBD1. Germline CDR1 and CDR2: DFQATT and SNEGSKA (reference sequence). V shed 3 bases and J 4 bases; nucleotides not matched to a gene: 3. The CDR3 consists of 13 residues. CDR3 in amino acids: CSASQTGADTQYF. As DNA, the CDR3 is TGCAGTGCTAGTCAGACAGGGGCAGATACGCAGTATTTT.

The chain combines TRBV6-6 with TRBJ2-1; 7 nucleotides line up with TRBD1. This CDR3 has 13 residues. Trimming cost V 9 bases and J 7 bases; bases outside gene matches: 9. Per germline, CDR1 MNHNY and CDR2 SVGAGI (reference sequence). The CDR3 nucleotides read TGTGCCAGAAAGACAGGGAAGGGAAATGAGCAGTTCTTC. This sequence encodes CARKTGKGNEQFF.

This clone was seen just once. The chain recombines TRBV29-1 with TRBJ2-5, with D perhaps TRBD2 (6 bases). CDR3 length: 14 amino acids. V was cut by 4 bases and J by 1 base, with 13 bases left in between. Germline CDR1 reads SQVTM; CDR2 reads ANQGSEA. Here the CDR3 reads CSVGGWGLQETQYF. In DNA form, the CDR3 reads TGCAGCGTTGGAGGGTGGGGACTCCAAGAGACCCAGTACTTC. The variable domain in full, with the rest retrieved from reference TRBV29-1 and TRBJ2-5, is SAVISQKPSRDICQRGTSLTIQCQVDSQVTMMFWYRQQPGQSLTLIATANQGSEATYESGFVIDKFPISRPNLTFSTLTVSNMSPEDSSIYLCSVGGWGLQETQYFGPGTRLLVL.

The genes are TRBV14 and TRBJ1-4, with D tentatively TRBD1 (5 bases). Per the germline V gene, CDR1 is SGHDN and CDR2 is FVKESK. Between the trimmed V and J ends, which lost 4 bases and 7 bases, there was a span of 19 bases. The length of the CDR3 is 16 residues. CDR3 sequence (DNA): TGTGCCAGCAGCCTACGACCGGGACGACTAGGTGAAAAACTGTTTTTT. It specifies CASSLRPGRLGEKLFF.

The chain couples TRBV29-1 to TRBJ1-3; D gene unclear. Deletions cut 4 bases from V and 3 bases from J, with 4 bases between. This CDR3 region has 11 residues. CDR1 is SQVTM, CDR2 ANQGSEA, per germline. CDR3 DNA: TGCAGCGTTGGTCTTGGAAACACCATATATTTT. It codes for CSVGLGNTIYF.

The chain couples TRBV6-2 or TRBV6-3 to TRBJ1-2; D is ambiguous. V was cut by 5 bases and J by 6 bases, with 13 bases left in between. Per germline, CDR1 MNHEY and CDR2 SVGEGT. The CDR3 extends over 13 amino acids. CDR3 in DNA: TGTGCCAGCAGTCTTGACCCGGGGAATGGCTACACCTTC. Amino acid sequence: CASSLDPGNGYTF.

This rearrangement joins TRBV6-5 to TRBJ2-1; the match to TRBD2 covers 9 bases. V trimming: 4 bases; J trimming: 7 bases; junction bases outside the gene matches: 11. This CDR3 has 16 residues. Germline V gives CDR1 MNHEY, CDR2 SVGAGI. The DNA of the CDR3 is TGTGCCAGCAGTTCTTGGCGGGAGGGCCTCGGGAATGAGCAGTTCTTC. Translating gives CASSSWREGLGNEQFF.

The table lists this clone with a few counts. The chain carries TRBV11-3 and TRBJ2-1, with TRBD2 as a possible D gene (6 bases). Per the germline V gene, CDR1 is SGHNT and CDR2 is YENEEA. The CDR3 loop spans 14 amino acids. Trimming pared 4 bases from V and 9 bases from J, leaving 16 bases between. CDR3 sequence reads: CASSSAGGLSEQFF. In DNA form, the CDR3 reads TGTGCCAGCAGCTCAGCCGGAGGGTTAAGTGAGCAGTTCTTC.

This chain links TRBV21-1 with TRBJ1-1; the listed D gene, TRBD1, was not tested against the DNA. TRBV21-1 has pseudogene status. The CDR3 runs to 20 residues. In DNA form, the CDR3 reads TGTGCCAGCAGCAAAGCCCTCGAGCTTCTGCAGGCCTTTCCGAACACTGAAGCTTTCTTT. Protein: CASSKALELLQAFPNTEAFF.

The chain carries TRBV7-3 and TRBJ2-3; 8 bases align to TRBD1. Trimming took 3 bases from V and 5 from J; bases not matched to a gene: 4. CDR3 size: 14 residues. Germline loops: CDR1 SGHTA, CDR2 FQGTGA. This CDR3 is CASSLGGTGDTQYF. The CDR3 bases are TGTGCCAGCAGCTTGGGCGGGACAGGAGATACGCAGTATTTT.

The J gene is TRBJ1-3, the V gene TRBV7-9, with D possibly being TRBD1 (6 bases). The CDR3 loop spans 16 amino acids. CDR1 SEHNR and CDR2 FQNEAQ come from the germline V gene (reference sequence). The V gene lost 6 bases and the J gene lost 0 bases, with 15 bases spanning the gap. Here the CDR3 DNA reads TGTGCCAGCAGTCAGGATTGGACAGCCTCTGGAAACACCATATATTTT. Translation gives CASSQDWTASGNTIYF.